This TCR beta chain was sequenced in a study of cytomegalovirus exposure and HLA in healthy donors. Study overall: One earlier analysis, a look at approximately 190 million T cells, found some 100 million unique TCR beta sequences.

Vbeta (60) and Jbeta (13) primers were used in the PCR. Sequencing was performed with immunoSEQ multiplex PCR; in TCRdb, only in-frame clones are kept and a portion is missing. The table lists approximately 120,000 clones, about 79% of them singletons. The sample consisted of PBMCs. The origin of this receptor is a man aged 50-59 years in good health and CMV-seronegative.

CDR3 in amino acids: CASSLGGVREKLFF. In nucleotides, the CDR3 is TGTGCCAGCAGCTTAGGCGGTGTGCGGGAAAAACTGTTTTTT. The genes are TRBV7-2 and TRBJ1-4; D is unresolved. V was cut by 1 base and J by 8 bases, with 11 bases left in between. The CDR3 loop spans 14 amino acids. Germline CDR1 SGHTA, CDR2 FQGNSA. Full variable domain (outside the CDR3, taken from reference TRBV7-2 and TRBJ1-4): GAGVSQSPSNKVTEKGKDVELRCDPISGHTALYWYRQSLGQGLEFLIYFQGNSAPDKSGLPSDRFSAERTGGSVSTLTIQRTQQEDSAVYLCASSLGGVREKLFFGSGTQLSVL.